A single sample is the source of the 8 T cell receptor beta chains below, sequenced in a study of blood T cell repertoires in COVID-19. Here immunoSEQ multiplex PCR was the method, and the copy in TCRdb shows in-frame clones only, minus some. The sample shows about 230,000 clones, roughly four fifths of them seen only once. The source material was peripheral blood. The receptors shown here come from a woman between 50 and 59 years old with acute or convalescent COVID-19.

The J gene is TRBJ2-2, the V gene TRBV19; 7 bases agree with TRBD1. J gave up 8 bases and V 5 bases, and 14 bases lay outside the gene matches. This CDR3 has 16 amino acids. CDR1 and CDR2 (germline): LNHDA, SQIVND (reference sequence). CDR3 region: CASSPAYRGGVGELFF. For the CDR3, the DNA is TGTGCCAGTAGTCCTGCTTACAGGGGCGGAGTGGGGGAGCTGTTTTTT.

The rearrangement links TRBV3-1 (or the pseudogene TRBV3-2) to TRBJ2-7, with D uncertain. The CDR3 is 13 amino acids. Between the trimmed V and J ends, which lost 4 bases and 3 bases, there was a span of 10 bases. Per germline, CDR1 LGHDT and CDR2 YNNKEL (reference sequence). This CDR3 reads CASSRAIDYEQYF. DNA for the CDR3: TGTGCCAGCAGCCGGGCCATCGACTACGAGCAGTACTTC.

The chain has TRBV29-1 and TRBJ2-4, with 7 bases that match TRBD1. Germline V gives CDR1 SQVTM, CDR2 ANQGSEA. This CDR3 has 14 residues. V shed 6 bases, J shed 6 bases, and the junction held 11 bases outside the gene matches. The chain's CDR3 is CSVEEIGGINIQYF. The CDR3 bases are TGCAGCGTGGAGGAGATAGGGGGCATAAACATTCAGTACTTC.

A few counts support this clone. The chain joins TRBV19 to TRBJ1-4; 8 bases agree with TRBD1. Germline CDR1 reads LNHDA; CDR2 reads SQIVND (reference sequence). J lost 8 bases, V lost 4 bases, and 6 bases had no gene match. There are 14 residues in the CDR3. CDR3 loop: CASSRGQGGEKLFF. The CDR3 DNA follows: TGTGCCAGTAGTAGAGGACAGGGTGGAGAAAAACTGTTTTTT.

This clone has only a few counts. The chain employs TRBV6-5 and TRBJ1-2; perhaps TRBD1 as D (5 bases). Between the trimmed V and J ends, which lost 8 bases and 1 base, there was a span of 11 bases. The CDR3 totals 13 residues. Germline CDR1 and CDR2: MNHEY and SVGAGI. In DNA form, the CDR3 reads TGTGCCAGCCGAGAGACAGTTAACTATGGCTACACCTTC. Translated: CASRETVNYGYTF.

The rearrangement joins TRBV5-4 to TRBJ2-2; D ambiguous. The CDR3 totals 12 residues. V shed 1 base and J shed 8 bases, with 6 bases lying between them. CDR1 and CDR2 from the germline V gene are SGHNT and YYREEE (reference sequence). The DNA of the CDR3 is TGTGCCAGCAGCTTGATAAATGGGGAGCTGTTTTTT. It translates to CASSLINGELFF.

CDR3 bases: TGTGCCAGTAGGATGCGGGACAGGAATCTTGATGGCTACACCTTC. Protein: CASRMRDRNLDGYTF. The chain couples TRBV19 to TRBJ1-2, with 8 bases fitting TRBD1. The germline gives CDR1 LNHDA, CDR2 SQIVND (reference sequence). Losses at the gene ends were 6 bases for V and 6 bases for J; bases not matched to a gene: 12. The CDR3 covers 15 residues.

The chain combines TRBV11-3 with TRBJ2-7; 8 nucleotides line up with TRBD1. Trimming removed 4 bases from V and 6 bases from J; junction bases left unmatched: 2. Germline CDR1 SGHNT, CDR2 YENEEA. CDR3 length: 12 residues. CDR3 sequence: CASSSTGGEQYF. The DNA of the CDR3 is TGTGCCAGCAGCTCCACAGGGGGCGAGCAGTACTTC.